This is a list of T cell receptor beta chains from one sample in a study of T cells in Graves' hyperthyroidism and ophthalmopathy. One entry per CDR3 protein results from TCRdb running MiXCR on the multiplex PCR reads. The sample lists hundreds of thousands of distinct CDR3 sequences, 14% occurring once. The specimen was blood. The receptors were sampled from a woman aged 18-35 years with Graves' hyperthyroidism. CDR3s include the opening cysteine and the closing phenylalanine or tryptophan. A D gene is named only where the DNA matches it firmly. Clone size is given for some rows only: seen once, a few or many times, or a class if the clone is expanded.

size,V,D,J,length,DNA,CDR3
many,TRBV4-3,TRBD2,TRBJ2-1,15,TGCGCCAGCAGCCAGACTAGCGGGAGGAACAATGAGCAGTTCTTC,CASSQTSGRNNEQFF
many,TRBV2,NA,TRBJ2-7,12,TGTGCCAGCAACGGGGTAGCCTACGACCAGTACTTC,CASNGVAYDQYF
many,TRBV7-9,TRBD2,TRBJ2-1,15,TGTGCCAGCAGCTTAGTCCCGACTAGCAGCAATGAGCAGTTCTTC,CASSLVPTSSNEQFF
few,TRBV7-9,NA,TRBJ2-7,12,TGTGCCTCCGATGTGGGGGACGCCGAGCAGTACTTC,CASDVGDAEQYF
many,TRBV12-3/TRBV12-4,NA,TRBJ1-5,15,TGTGCCAGCATCACGCCCGAGGTGAGCAATCAGCCCCAGCATTTT,CASITPEVSNQPQHF
NA,TRBV7-8,TRBD2,TRBJ2-1,16,TGTGCCAGCAGCTTCGTGAGAACTAGCGGGTACAATGAGCAGTTCTTC,CASSFVRTSGYNEQFF
many,TRBV10-3,TRBD2,TRBJ2-1,18,TGTGCCATCAGTGAGTCGGAGACTAGCGGGAGAGGCTACAATGAGCAGTTCTTC,CAISESETSGRGYNEQFF
NA,TRBV27,NA,TRBJ2-2,14,TGTGCCAGCAGTACAGGGTGGAGGACCGGGGAGCTGTTTTTT,CASSTGWRTGELFF
NA,TRBV19,NA,TRBJ1-5,18,TGTGCCAGTACCCCCCGGGGGGGATGGGTATATGGCAATCAGCCCCAGCATTTT,CASTPRGGWVYGNQPQHF
many,TRBV18,NA,TRBJ1-2,14,TGTGCCAGCTCACCACTCATAGTAGGGGAGAGCTACACCTTC,CASSPLIVGESYTF
many,TRBV7-2,TRBD1,TRBJ2-7,19,TGTGCCAGCAGCTTATCCGGACAGGGCGGTTCCGAGGGCCAGTGGGAGCAGTACTTC,CASSLSGQGGSEGQWEQYF
many,TRBV6-2/TRBV6-3,NA,TRBJ1-1,16,TGTGCCAGCAGTTACTTGTCAGGTGGGCCGGACACTGAAGCTTTCTTT,CASSYLSGGPDTEAFF
many,TRBV3-1,TRBD2,TRBJ2-7,15,TGTGCCAGCAGCCAGAGACTAGCGGGAGGAGGCGAGCAGTACTTC,CASSQRLAGGGEQYF
many,TRBV2,NA,TRBJ2-3,15,TGTGCCAGCAGTGAAGGGGCGATAGGCACAGATACGCAGTATTTT,CASSEGAIGTDTQYF
once,TRBV5-1,TRBD2,TRBJ2-3,14,TGCGCCAGCAGCGATAGCGGGAGGCCAGATACGCAGTATTTT,CASSDSGRPDTQYF
NA,TRBV7-9,NA,TRBJ2-5,14,TGTGCCAGCGATTTTTTAGGGCGGAAAGAGACCCAGTACTTC,CASDFLGRKETQYF
many,TRBV3-1,TRBD2,TRBJ2-4,18,TGTGCCAGCAGCATACTAGCGGGAGGAGTACTAGCCAAAAACATTCAGTACTTC,CASSILAGGVLAKNIQYF
few,TRBV7-2,NA,TRBJ1-1,15,TGTGCCAGCAGCTTAGTCGCCGGTGGGAACACTGAAGCTTTCTTT,CASSLVAGGNTEAFF
NA,TRBV6-2/TRBV6-3,TRBD2,TRBJ2-1,20,TGTGCCAGCAGCTACTTAACCGGGACTAGCGGGAGTTCCTCCTACAATGAGCAGTTCTTC,CASSYLTGTSGSSSYNEQFF
few,TRBV6-1,NA,TRBJ1-5,15,TGTGCCAGCAGCCGGTCCACAGGCGCTAATCAGCCCCGGCATTTT,CASSRSTGANQPRHF